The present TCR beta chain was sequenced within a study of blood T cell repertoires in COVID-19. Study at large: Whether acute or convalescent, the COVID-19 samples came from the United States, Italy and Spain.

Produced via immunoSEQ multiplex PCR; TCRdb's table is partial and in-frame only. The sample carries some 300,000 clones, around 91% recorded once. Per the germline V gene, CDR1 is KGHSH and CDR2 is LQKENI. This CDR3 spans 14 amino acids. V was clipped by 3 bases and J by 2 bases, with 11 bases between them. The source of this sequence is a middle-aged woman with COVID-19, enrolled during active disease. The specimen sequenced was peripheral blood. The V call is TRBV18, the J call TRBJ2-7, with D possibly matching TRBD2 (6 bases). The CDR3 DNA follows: TGTGCCAGCTCACCGTGGACGGGGGCCTACGAGCAGTACTTC. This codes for CASSPWTGAYEQYF.